The present TCR beta chain was sequenced within a study of CD8 T cells in ankylosing spondylitis. Broader study findings: Existing reports had already noted some motif variants in reactive arthritis synovial fluid and blood.

This clonotype was counted ten times or more. The antigen remains unidentified. Between the trimmed V and J ends, which lost 3 bases and 4 bases, there was a span of 20 bases. The CDR3 totals 17 residues. The V gene's germline CDR1 is SGHRS and CDR2 YFSETQ. Libraries for TCR beta were made by quantitative 5'-RACE with molecular barcodes. A single record per CDR3 protein comes from TCRdb applying MiXCR to the 5' RACE reads. The repertoire holds tens of thousands of distinct CDR3 sequences, with over 5.5% as singletons. The chain joins TRBV5-1 to TRBJ2-1; D could derive from TRBD1 or TRBD2 (5 bases each). This sequence originates from a male donor with ankylosing spondylitis or in good health (not recorded which). The sample consisted of blood, either unsorted or a sorted T cell fraction (not recorded which). Here the CDR3 reads CASSSGRGAAAYNEQFF. CDR3 sequence (DNA): TGCGCCAGCAGCTCCGGACGAGGGGCCGCGGCATACAATGAGCAGTTCTTC.